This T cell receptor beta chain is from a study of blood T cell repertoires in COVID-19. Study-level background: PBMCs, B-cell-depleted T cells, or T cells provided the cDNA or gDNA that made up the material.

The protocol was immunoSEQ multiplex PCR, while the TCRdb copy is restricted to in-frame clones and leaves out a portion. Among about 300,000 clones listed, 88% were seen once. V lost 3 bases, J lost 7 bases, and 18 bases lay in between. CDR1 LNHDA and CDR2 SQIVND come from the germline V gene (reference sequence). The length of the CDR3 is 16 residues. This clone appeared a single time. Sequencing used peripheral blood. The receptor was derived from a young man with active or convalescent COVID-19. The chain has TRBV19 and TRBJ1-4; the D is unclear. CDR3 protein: CASSISGLGGVEKLFF. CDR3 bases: TGTGCCAGTAGTATTTCGGGCCTCGGCGGGGTTGAAAAACTGTTTTTT.